This is a list of T cell receptor beta chains from one sample in a study of shared clonotypes between healthy human individuals. Repertoires were generated with immunoSEQ multiplex PCR, while TCRdb's copy carries only in-frame clones and drops some. The repertoire holds approximately 1,500,000 clones, 95% to 99% seen once, with 0.45% in the top ten. The material sequenced was naive CD4+ T cells sorted from blood. The receptors here all came from a man younger than 40 in good health. CDR3s include the opening cysteine and the closing phenylalanine or tryptophan. D genes are given only for firm matches. Size is stated for part of the rows, as once, few or many counts, or as a class when the clone is expanded.

abundance,j_gene,d_gene,v_gene,CDR3aa,CDR3nt
-,TRBJ2-7,-,TRBV7-8,CASSLLGGRLTYEQYF,TGTGCCAGCAGCTTACTTGGAGGGCGGTTGACCTACGAGCAGTACTTC
-,TRBJ2-3,TRBD2,TRBV29-1,CSVGTSGTTSTDTQYF,TGCAGCGTTGGCACCAGCGGGACGACCTCCACAGATACGCAGTATTTT
-,TRBJ1-1,TRBD1,TRBV19,CASSIAWQGAEAFF,TGTGCCAGTAGTATAGCGTGGCAGGGGGCTGAAGCTTTCTTT
-,TRBJ1-1,-,TRBV6-5,CASSRGRREGTEAFF,TGTGCCAGCAGCAGAGGCCGACGGGAGGGAACTGAAGCTTTCTTT
-,TRBJ2-7,-,TRBV28,CASSLVGVYEQYF,TGTGCCAGCAGTTTAGTGGGAGTCTACGAGCAGTACTTC
once,TRBJ2-2,-,TRBV5-1,CASSFQVNTGELFF,TGCGCCAGCAGCTTCCAGGTTAACACCGGGGAGCTGTTTTTT
-,TRBJ2-1,-,TRBV28,CASSLFSGKTYNEQFF,TGTGCCAGCAGTTTATTTAGCGGAAAAACCTACAATGAGCAGTTCTTC
once,TRBJ2-7,TRBD2,TRBV27,CASSLIPASGSYEQYF,TGTGCCAGCAGTTTAATCCCCGCTAGCGGGAGCTACGAGCAGTACTTC
-,TRBJ2-3,TRBD2,TRBV10-3,CAITGVAGGDTQYF,TGTGCCATCACTGGAGTAGCGGGAGGAGATACGCAGTATTTT
once,TRBJ2-7,TRBD1,TRBV18,CASSERFGTGEISYEQYF,TGTGCCAGCTCGGAGAGGTTCGGAACAGGGGAAATCTCCTACGAGCAGTACTTC
-,TRBJ1-1,TRBD1,TRBV18,CASSPTTTGVNTEAFF,TGTGCCAGCTCACCAACCACGACAGGGGTGAACACTGAAGCTTTCTTT
-,TRBJ1-5,-,TRBV15,CATSDPGTFNQPQHF,TGTGCCACCAGCGACCCCGGGACTTTCAATCAGCCCCAGCATTTT
-,TRBJ2-7,TRBD1,TRBV28,CASTPVGTGGEQYF,TGTGCCAGTACCCCGGTGGGGACAGGGGGCGAGCAGTACTTC
-,TRBJ2-4,-,TRBV28,CASSFVWGGKNIQYF,TGTGCCAGCAGCTTCGTTTGGGGAGGCAAAAACATTCAGTACTTC
-,TRBJ2-7,TRBD2,TRBV28,CASTHGTSKGSEQYF,TGTGCCAGCACCCATGGGACTAGTAAAGGTTCCGAGCAGTACTTC
-,TRBJ2-1,-,TRBV11-3,CASRGGYESDEQFF,TGTGCCAGCAGGGGGGGTTACGAAAGCGATGAGCAGTTCTTC
-,TRBJ2-1,-,TRBV28,CASSPADLSYNEQFF,TGTGCCAGCAGCCCTGCGGACCTTTCATACAATGAGCAGTTCTTC
-,TRBJ2-5,-,TRBV20-1,CSVGDQETQYF,TGCAGTGTGGGCGACCAAGAGACCCAGTACTTC
-,TRBJ1-2,-,TRBV9,CASSPRLRSNYGYTF,TGTGCCAGCAGCCCGAGATTGAGGTCGAACTATGGCTACACCTTC
-,TRBJ2-3,TRBD2,TRBV9,CASSPRTGLVGTDTQYF,TGTGCCAGCAGCCCAAGGACGGGACTAGTAGGCACAGATACGCAGTATTTT
-,TRBJ1-4,TRBD1,TRBV11-1,CASSPRQGIEEKLFF,TGTGCCAGCAGTCCCAGACAGGGGATTGAGGAAAAACTGTTTTTT
-,TRBJ2-1,-,TRBV11-2,CASSSLPRGAKGPEQFF,TGTGCCAGCAGCTCTCTACCCCGGGGAGCCAAAGGGCCTGAGCAGTTCTTC
-,TRBJ2-4,-,TRBV5-1,CASSLEYAKNIQYF,TGCGCCAGCAGCTTGGAATATGCCAAAAACATTCAGTACTTC
-,TRBJ2-2,-,TRBV5-5,CASSSYTGELFF,TGTGCCAGCAGCTCGTACACCGGGGAGCTGTTTTTT
-,TRBJ1-2,-,TRBV2,CASSRTISGYTF,TGTGCCAGCAGCCGGACGATTTCGGGCTACACCTTC
-,TRBJ2-3,-,TRBV5-5,CASSFDPTVLSEDTQYF,TGTGCCAGCAGCTTTGACCCAACGGTACTCAGTGAAGATACGCAGTATTTT
-,TRBJ2-1,TRBD1,TRBV19,CASTIPGTGRYNEQFF,TGTGCCAGTACCATTCCGGGGACAGGTCGCTACAATGAGCAGTTCTTC
-,TRBJ1-1,-,TRBV15,CATSRAGNTEAFF,TGTGCCACCAGCAGAGCAGGGAACACTGAAGCTTTCTTT
-,TRBJ2-1,TRBD2,TRBV18,CASSPPRVAGSEQFF,TGTGCCAGCTCACCACCCCGCGTAGCGGGGAGTGAGCAGTTCTTC
-,TRBJ2-5,TRBD2,TRBV7-9,CASSRQGALAGEETQYF,TGTGCCAGCAGCCGACAGGGAGCACTAGCGGGTGAAGAGACCCAGTACTTC
-,TRBJ1-4,TRBD1,TRBV6-5,CASSYGTGDNEKLFF,TGTGCCAGCAGTTACGGGACAGGGGATAATGAAAAACTGTTTTTT
-,TRBJ2-4,-,TRBV5-4,CASSLGGLRGKNIQYF,TGTGCCAGCAGCTTGGGAGGGCTGAGGGGCAAAAACATTCAGTACTTC
-,TRBJ1-5,-,TRBV5-1,CASSWGAGENQPQHF,TGCGCCAGCAGCTGGGGGGCAGGGGAGAATCAGCCCCAGCATTTT
-,TRBJ2-5,-,TRBV4-3,CASSQEGTVQETQYF,TGCGCCAGCAGCCAAGAAGGCACAGTCCAAGAGACCCAGTACTTC
-,TRBJ2-2,TRBD1,TRBV5-1,CASSWTGDPGGELFF,TGCGCCAGCAGCTGGACAGGAGACCCAGGCGGGGAGCTGTTTTTT
-,TRBJ1-1,TRBD1,TRBV11-3,CASSAGTGSAEAFF,TGTGCCAGCAGCGCCGGGACAGGGAGTGCTGAAGCTTTCTTT
-,TRBJ2-5,-,TRBV5-1,CASSLLPRGAEETQYF,TGCGCCAGCAGCTTGCTGCCACGGGGGGCAGAAGAGACCCAGTACTTC
once,TRBJ2-6,-,TRBV28,CASSRGSGANVLTF,TGTGCCAGCAGTCGTGGCTCTGGGGCCAACGTCCTGACTTTC
-,TRBJ1-1,-,TRBV6-5,CASSYSGVGDTEAFF,TGTGCCAGCAGTTACTCAGGGGTAGGGGACACTGAAGCTTTCTTT
-,TRBJ1-4,TRBD1,TRBV6-6,CASSDRGGEKLFF,TGTGCCAGCAGTGACAGGGGTGGAGAAAAACTGTTTTTT
-,TRBJ2-7,-,TRBV5-5,CASSLAGTTSSYEQYF,TGTGCCAGCAGCTTGGCCGGGACGACCAGCTCCTACGAGCAGTACTTC
-,TRBJ2-7,-,TRBV9,CASSVGLAENYEQYF,TGTGCCAGCAGCGTAGGTTTAGCGGAGAACTACGAGCAGTACTTC
-,TRBJ1-4,-,TRBV27,CATGHLNEKLFF,TGTGCCACCGGACACCTAAATGAAAAACTGTTTTTT
-,TRBJ1-1,-,TRBV5-1,CASSLPSGTAMNTEAFF,TGCGCCAGCAGCCTACCCTCCGGGACGGCGATGAACACTGAAGCTTTCTTT
-,TRBJ2-7,-,TRBV2,CASATEFSYEQYF,TGTGCCAGCGCGACAGAATTTTCCTACGAGCAGTACTTC
-,TRBJ1-1,-,TRBV19,CASIKPRVLNTEAFF,TGTGCCAGTATAAAACCGCGGGTCCTTAACACTGAAGCTTTCTTT
-,TRBJ2-3,-,TRBV5-4,CASSQRNSSVTQYF,TGTGCCAGCAGCCAACGTAACAGCTCAGTTACGCAGTATTTT
-,TRBJ2-1,-,TRBV25-1,CASSKYAGSYNEQFF,TGTGCCAGCAGCAAGTACGCCGGCTCCTACAATGAGCAGTTCTTC
-,TRBJ2-7,-,TRBV5-1,CASSLSGPSYEQYF,TGCGCCAGCAGCTTATCAGGACCCTCCTACGAGCAGTACTTC
-,TRBJ2-1,TRBD2,TRBV9,CASSVRTSGRVDYNEQFF,TGTGCCAGCAGCGTTAGGACTAGCGGGAGGGTCGACTACAATGAGCAGTTCTTC
once,TRBJ2-2,-,TRBV9,CASSGAFPGELFF,TGTGCCAGCAGCGGAGCCTTCCCCGGGGAGCTGTTTTTT